This T cell receptor beta chain was captured in a study of T-cell memory formation after mild COVID-19. This clonotype came up a few times. Its cognate antigen is unknown. CDR1 is ENHRY and CDR2 is SYGVKD in the germline V gene. Trimming took off 6 bases at V and 1 base at J, with 10 bases between the two ends. This CDR3 is built from 13 residues. MiXCR, applied by TCRdb to the 5' RACE reads, yields one record per CDR3 protein. The sample yields hundreds of thousands of distinct CDR3 sequences, roughly 18% seen once. Study-level points and caveats: The study found contracting CD4+ clones mainly in CM and EM and contracting CD8+ clones in EMRA. Clones that contracted from day 15 to 85 had balanced CD4/CD8; later expanders were CD4+ biased. Pre-infection memory showed some responding clones, and this suggested that cross-reactive memory joined.

This TCR was recovered from an adult woman who had mild COVID-19 (a few samples of this study predate the infection). Cell type and time point are not known. This sequence joins TRBV10-3 and TRBJ2-7, with TRBD1 as a possible D gene (7 bases). Sequenced: PBMCs or a T cell subset sorted from them (not recorded which). The CDR3 region is CAIRGGQSYEQYF. In nucleotides, the CDR3 is TGTGCCATCAGGGGGGGACAGTCCTACGAGCAGTACTTC.